The clone carrying this TCR beta chain was seen ten or more times. Its antigen is unknown. This entry comes from a study of T cells after yellow fever vaccination. Turning to the study itself: Fractions of limited cellularity were prepared by means of SMART-Seq v4 Ultra Low Input. Findings and limits, study-wide: FACS-sorted repertoires could harbor abundant contaminating bulk-population clonotypes.

V was cut by 6 bases and J by 4 bases, with 12 bases left in between. The length of the CDR3 is 13 residues. A single record per CDR3 protein comes from TCRdb applying MiXCR to the 5' RACE reads. The table shows under 700,000 distinct CDR3 sequences, with 17% occurring only once. This receptor was taken from a young man who received the YFV17D yellow fever vaccine. The material was PBMCs, obtained 4 to 6 days after the first yellow fever vaccination. The V call is TRBV12-3 or TRBV12-4, the J call TRBJ1-2, with D tentatively TRBD1 (6 bases). The CDR3 DNA sequence: TGTGCCAGCAGACCGACAGGCAGCTATGGCTACACCTTC. It is translated as CASRPTGSYGYTF.